This T cell receptor (beta chain) was identified during a study of blood T cell repertoires in COVID-19. Study information: The samples span acute and convalescent COVID-19 from the United States, Italy and Spain.

Original processing notes: Estimated nucleated cell counts came from reference gene primer amplification. Measured with immunoSEQ multiplex PCR; TCRdb has only the in-frame clones, and not every one. V, J and clone size reflect that table, while D and trimming were determined from the DNA. The table records 180,000 or so clones, around 86% of them present only once. V was cut by 5 bases and J by 2 bases, with 24 bases left in between. Germline V gives CDR1 MGHRA, CDR2 YSYEKL. CDR3 length: 18 amino acids. The chain employs TRBV4-1 and TRBJ2-5, with D perhaps TRBD2 (5 bases). This sequence originates from a man aged 18 to 29 with acute or convalescent COVID-19. Sample: peripheral blood. The CDR3, as DNA: TGCGCCAGCAGCATCGTTGGAGAATCCGAGGGTTATCAAGAGACCCAGTACTTC. It translates to CASSIVGESEGYQETQYF.